This T cell receptor (beta chain) was found in a study of CD8 T cells in ankylosing spondylitis. This clonotype was seen once. Its antigen remains unknown. Making use of molecular barcodes, quantitative 5'-RACE generated TCR beta libraries. TCRdb re-derived calls from the 5' RACE reads in MiXCR, one entry per CDR3 protein. The table lists 700,000 or so distinct CDR3 sequences, over 15% of them singletons. Overall study findings and caveats: Roughly eight highly homologous variants made up a TCR beta motif that seemed to typify ankylosing spondylitis blood. Earlier reports found some motif variants in synovial fluid and blood in reactive arthritis. Researchers report that disease-linked clones proved CD8+ and relatively rare in peripheral blood.

This sequence was found in a male donor with ankylosing spondylitis. The specimen was blood, either unsorted or a sorted T cell fraction (not recorded which).

DNA of the CDR3: TGTGCCAGCAGCTTAACGGACAGGGGCACCCCTCAGTACTTC. Its protein product is CASSLTDRGTPQYF. The V gene is TRBV7-3, the J gene TRBJ2-7, with TRBD1 identical over 9 bases. Germline trimming cut 0 bases from V and 10 bases from J; bases unmatched to any gene: 7. CDR1 is SGHTA and CDR2 is FQGTGA in the germline V gene. This CDR3 has 14 amino acids.